The 16 T cell receptor beta chains in this list originate from one sample, sequenced in a study of control samples from healthy donors and cancer patients (dated by TCRdb to 2018 to 2020). Library preparation employed the immunoSEQ multiplex PCR assay. TCRdb took this table from immuneACCESS and kept in-frame rearrangements with V and J called. Such tables lack part of the clones; where checked against another copy, unresolved V genes explain under half of the gap, and the rest is unexplained. Recorded for this sample are about 180,000 clones; about 92% of them occurred a single time. 1.3% to 1.5% of the sample lies in the top ten. Sequenced sample: blood. The receptors derive from a man aged 30-40 years in good health.

The rearrangement uses TRBV5-6 and TRBJ2-3; D ambiguous. V lost 0 bases and J 1 base, leaving 21 bases between the germline ends. This CDR3 has 19 residues. Germline CDR1 SGHDT, CDR2 YYEEEE. CDR3 DNA: TGTGCCAGCAGCTTGGCGAACACGGGCGACCTGCGTGGCACAGATACGCAGTATTTT. Translating gives CASSLANTGDLRGTDTQYF.

The V call is TRBV28, the J call TRBJ2-7; D unclear. In germline, CDR1 is MDHEN, CDR2 SYDVKM. The CDR3 loop spans 14 amino acids. Trimming cost V 4 bases and J 0 bases, with 10 bases left between them. CDR3 bases: TGTGCCAGCAGTTGGGAAGGTCCCTCCTACGAGCAGTACTTC. This codes for CASSWEGPSYEQYF.

The gene calls are TRBV5-4 and TRBJ2-2, with D perhaps TRBD2 (6 bases). Per germline, CDR1 SGHNT and CDR2 YYREEE (reference sequence). The CDR3 spans 16 residues. The V and J ends lost 0 bases and 0 bases respectively, with 9 bases between them. Here the CDR3 reads CASSLVSGANTGELFF. CDR3 in DNA: TGTGCCAGCAGCTTGGTTTCGGGAGCGAACACCGGGGAGCTGTTTTTT.

The genes are TRBV28 and TRBJ2-5, with 7 positions matching TRBD1. The ends lost 5 bases at V and 7 bases at J; junction bases unmatched: 4. The CDR3 contains 12 residues. Germline assignment: CDR1 MDHEN and CDR2 SYDVKM. This CDR3 reads CASSLRTGTQYF. CDR3 nucleotides: TGTGCCAGCAGTCTCAGGACAGGGACCCAGTACTTC.

This chain connects TRBV10-3 to TRBJ2-5; D not certain. Germline lookup yields CDR1 ENHRY and CDR2 SYGVKD. V lost 11 bases and J 1 base, leaving 11 bases between the germline ends. CDR3 length: 12 amino acids. The CDR3 region is CASGGAQETQYF. For the CDR3, the DNA is TGTGCCTCAGGCGGCGCCCAAGAGACCCAGTACTTC.

The rearrangement links TRBV5-1 to TRBJ2-2; D is possibly TRBD2 (6 bases). The CDR3 has 15 residues. Looked up from germline, CDR1 is SGHRS and CDR2 is YFSETQ. V was pared by 3 bases and J by 2 bases, with 11 bases between. The CDR3 DNA is TGCGCCAGCAGCTCAGGAGGGGTTAACACCGGGGAGCTGTTTTTT. It is translated as CASSSGGVNTGELFF.

V and J are TRBV5-6 and TRBJ1-5; possibly TRBD1 for D (5 bases). Trimming shortened V by 1 base and J by 4 bases, and 15 bases separated the two germline ends. CDR1 SGHDT and CDR2 YYEEEE come from the germline V gene. The CDR3 length is 16 residues. CDR3 sequence reads: CASSLWRRGLNQPQHF. CDR3 sequence (DNA): TGTGCCAGCAGCTTGTGGCGGAGGGGTCTGAATCAGCCCCAGCATTTT.

The rearrangement links TRBV7-9 to TRBJ1-1; 11 nucleotides match TRBD1. CDR1 is SEHNR, CDR2 FQNEAQ, per germline (reference sequence). The V segment lost 2 bases and the J segment 5 bases; nucleotides outside the gene matches: 10. The CDR3 sequence is 17 residues long. CDR3 sequence (DNA): TGTGCCAGCAGCTTAATGGACAGGGGGCGCGAGGGGACTGAAGCTTTCTTT. Protein: CASSLMDRGREGTEAFF.

This sequence joins TRBV24-1 and TRBJ2-1, with TRBD2 matching 10 bases. The CDR3 contains 17 residues. Looked up from germline, CDR1 is KGHDR and CDR2 is SFDVKD. Unmatched junction bases numbered 8, after V lost 4 bases and J lost 3 bases. The CDR3 region has the DNA TGTGCCACCAGTGACAACAAGCGGGAGGGTCGCTACAATGAGCAGTTCTTC. Translation: CATSDNKREGRYNEQFF.

This chain uses TRBV6-5 with TRBJ1-2; D possibly corresponds to TRBD1 (6 bases). With 5 bases removed from V and 3 bases from J, the gap between germline ends came to 10 bases. This CDR3 spans 13 amino acids. Looked up from germline, CDR1 is MNHEY and CDR2 is SVGAGI. This chain's CDR3 is CASSKTGYYGYTF. CDR3 nucleotide sequence: TGTGCCAGCAGTAAGACAGGTTACTATGGCTACACCTTC.

CDR3 in amino acids: CASIGRGSYEQYF. The CDR3 DNA reads TGTGCCAGCATAGGCAGGGGGAGCTACGAGCAGTACTTC. The V and J genes are TRBV3-1 (or the pseudogene TRBV3-2) and TRBJ2-7; the match to TRBD1 covers 7 bases. CDR3 size: 13 residues. CDR1 and CDR2 (germline): LGHDT, YNNKEL (reference sequence). The junction had 6 bases not matched to a gene; V was cut back by 7 bases and J by 3 bases.

V gene TRBV4-3 combines with J gene TRBJ2-5; the match to TRBD1 covers 11 bases. CDR3 length equals 15 residues. CDR1 and CDR2 from the germline V gene are LGHNA and YSLEER. V was clipped by 4 bases and J by 4 bases; unmatched bases: 5. As DNA, the CDR3 is TGCGCCAGCAGCCGAGGGACAGGGGGACTAGAGACCCAGTACTTC. Translation: CASSRGTGGLETQYF.

The chain carries TRBV5-1 and TRBJ2-2; 7 bases are a match to TRBD1. Germline V lookup: CDR1 SGHRS, CDR2 YFSETQ. This CDR3 is 14 amino acids long. The V segment lost 5 bases and the J segment 3 bases; nucleotides outside the gene matches: 4. This chain's CDR3 is CASSTGTDTGELFF. As DNA, the CDR3 is TGCGCCAGCAGTACCGGGACAGACACCGGGGAGCTGTTTTTT.

This clone was observed once. V is TRBV24-1 and J is TRBJ2-3; no definite D call. The length of the CDR3 is 13 residues. Trimming left V 2 bases short and J 6 bases short, with 8 bases between. The V gene's germline CDR1 is KGHDR and CDR2 SFDVKD. This chain's CDR3 is CATSDWSQDTQYF. As DNA, the CDR3 is TGTGCCACCAGTGATTGGAGCCAGGATACGCAGTATTTT.

The J gene is TRBJ1-4, the V gene TRBV4-1, with D maybe TRBD1 (6 bases). V shed 2 bases and J shed 8 bases, with 15 bases lying between them. CDR3 size: 15 residues. CDR1 and CDR2 from the germline V gene are MGHRA and YSYEKL. Here the CDR3 DNA reads TGCGCCAGCAGCCAACAGCCAGGGGTCGGGGAAAAACTGTTTTTT. Translating gives CASSQQPGVGEKLFF.

This chain links TRBV7-3 with TRBJ2-1; no definite D call. CDR3 size: 13 residues. CDR1 is SGHTA and CDR2 is FQGTGA in the germline V gene. With 2 bases removed from V and 6 bases from J, the gap between germline ends came to 8 bases. The CDR3 DNA follows: TGTGCCAGCAGCTTAGCCCTACTCAATGAGCAGTTCTTC. Amino acid sequence: CASSLALLNEQFF.